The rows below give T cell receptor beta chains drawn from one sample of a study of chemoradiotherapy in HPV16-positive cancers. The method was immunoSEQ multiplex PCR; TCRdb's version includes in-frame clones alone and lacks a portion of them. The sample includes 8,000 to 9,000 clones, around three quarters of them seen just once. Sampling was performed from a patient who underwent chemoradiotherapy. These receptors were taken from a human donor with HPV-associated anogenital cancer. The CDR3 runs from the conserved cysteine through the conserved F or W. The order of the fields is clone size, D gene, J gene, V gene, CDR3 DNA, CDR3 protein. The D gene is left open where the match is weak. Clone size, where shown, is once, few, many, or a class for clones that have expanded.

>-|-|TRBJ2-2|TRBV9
TGTGCCAGCAGCGTAGGAGGGACCCACACCGGGGAGCTGTTTTTT
CASSVGGTHTGELFF
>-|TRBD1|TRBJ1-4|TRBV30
TGTGCCTGGAGTAAGGACAGGGCTGAAAAACTGTTTTTT
CAWSKDRAEKLFF
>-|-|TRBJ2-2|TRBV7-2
TGTGCCAGCAGCTTATTACCCCCCCCGGCCGGGGAGCTGTTTTTT
CASSLLPPPAGELFF
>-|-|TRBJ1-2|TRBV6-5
TGTGCCAGCAGAACCGGAGGGGATTATTTCTATGGCTACACCTTC
CASRTGGDYFYGYTF
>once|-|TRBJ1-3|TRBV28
TGTGCCAGCAGATCCCAATGGGGGGGTACTTCTGGAAACACCATATATTTT
CASRSQWGGTSGNTIYF
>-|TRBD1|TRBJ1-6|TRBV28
TGTGCCAGCAGTTTAGGGACAGCCTTTAATTCACCCCTCCACTTT
CASSLGTAFNSPLHF
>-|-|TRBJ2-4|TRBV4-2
TGTGCCAGCAGCCAAGACCCCCAAGACAGTCAGACTAGTGTAGTAAACATTCAGTACTTC
CASSQDPQDSQTSVVNIQYF
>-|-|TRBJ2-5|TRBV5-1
TGCGCCAGCAGCCTGGATTCAAATACACGGGGGGAGACCCAGTACTTC
CASSLDSNTRGETQYF
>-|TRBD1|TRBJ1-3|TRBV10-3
TGTGCCATCAGTGATCGGACAGGAGACTACTCTGGAAACACCATATATTTT
CAISDRTGDYSGNTIYF
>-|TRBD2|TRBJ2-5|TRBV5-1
TGCGCCAGCAGCTTGGCCGGGGGGGCAGCCCAAGAGACCCAGTACTTC
CASSLAGGAAQETQYF
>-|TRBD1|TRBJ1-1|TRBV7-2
TGTGCCAGCAGCCGACAGGGACTGAACACTGAAGCTTTCTTT
CASSRQGLNTEAFF
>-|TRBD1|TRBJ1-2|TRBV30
TGTGCCTCGGACAGGGGGAACTATGGCTACACCTTC
CASDRGNYGYTF
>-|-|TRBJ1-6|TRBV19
TGTGCCAGTAGTGGCGGAATCTCCTATAATTCACCCCTCCACTTT
CASSGGISYNSPLHF
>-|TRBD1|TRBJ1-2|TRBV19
TGTGCCAGTAGTATAGATGGGACAGGGGGCTTTGGCTATGGCTACACCTTC
CASSIDGTGGFGYGYTF
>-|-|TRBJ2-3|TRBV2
TGTGCCAGCAGTGTTAGGGGGGGCCCCCCGCTCACAGATACGCAGTATTTT
CASSVRGGPPLTDTQYF
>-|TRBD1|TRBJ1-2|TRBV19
TGTGCCAGTCGACAGGGGGCCGCCTATGGCTACACCTTC
CASRQGAAYGYTF
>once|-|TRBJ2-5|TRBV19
TGTGCCAGTAGTATGGGGTTTGGCCCCGAGACCCAGTACTTC
CASSMGFGPETQYF
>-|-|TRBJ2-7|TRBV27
TGTGCCAGCAAGCCTCTGCGTGGAGGGGTCGAGCAGTACTTC
CASKPLRGGVEQYF
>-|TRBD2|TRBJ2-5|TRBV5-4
TGTGCCAGCAGCTCCCCTAGCGGGGGGGGGCAAGAGACCCAGTACTTC
CASSSPSGGGQETQYF
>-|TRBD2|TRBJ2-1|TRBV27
TGTGCCAGCAGTTGGCATAGCGGGGGGAACAATGAGCAGTTCTTC
CASSWHSGGNNEQFF
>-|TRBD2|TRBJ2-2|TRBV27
TGTGCCAGCAGTTTCTGGACTAGCCGGACCGGGGAGCTGTTTTTT
CASSFWTSRTGELFF
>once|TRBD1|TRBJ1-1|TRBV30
TGTGCCTGGAGTGTGGGGGACAGGGCTGAAGCTTTCTTT
CAWSVGDRAEAFF
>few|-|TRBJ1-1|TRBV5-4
TGTGCCAGCAGCCCCTTAGTAGGGGCAGGGAACACTGAAGCTTTCTTT
CASSPLVGAGNTEAFF
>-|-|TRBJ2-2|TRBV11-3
TGCGCCAGCAGCTACAGGGATCCCGGGGAGCTGTTTTTT
CASSYRDPGELFF
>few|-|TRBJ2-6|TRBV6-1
TGTGCCAGCAGTGCGGCGGCGGGGGCCAACGTCCTGACTTTC
CASSAAAGANVLTF
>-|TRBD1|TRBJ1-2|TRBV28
TGTGCCAGCAGTCGGGACAGGAATAACTATGGCTACACCTTC
CASSRDRNNYGYTF
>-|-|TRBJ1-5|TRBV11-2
TGTGCCAGCAGCGTTACGGGCTGGGGCAATCAGCCCCAGCATTTT
CASSVTGWGNQPQHF
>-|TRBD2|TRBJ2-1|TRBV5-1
TGCGCCAGCAGCTCCCGATGGACTAGCGGGCTGTACAATGAGCAGTTCTTC
CASSSRWTSGLYNEQFF
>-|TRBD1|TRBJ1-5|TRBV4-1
TGCGCCAGCAGCCAAGGGGCCCAGGGGGGCGCGAAGCAGCCCCAGCATTTT
CASSQGAQGGAKQPQHF
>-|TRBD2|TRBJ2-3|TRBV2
TGTGCCAGCCTTAGCGGGGTCTACACAGATACGCAGTATTTT
CASLSGVYTDTQYF
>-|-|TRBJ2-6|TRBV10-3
TGTGCCACCAGGGGGGGAGCCGGGGCCGATGAATCTGGGGCCAACGTCCTGACTTTC
CATRGGAGADESGANVLTF
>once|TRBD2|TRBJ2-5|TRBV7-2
TGTGCCAGCAGCTATGAGCGGGAGGTGGGAGAGACCCAGTACTTC
CASSYEREVGETQYF
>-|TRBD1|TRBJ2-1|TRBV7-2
TGTGCCAGCAGAGGACAGGGGATAGGGAATGAGCAGTTCTTC
CASRGQGIGNEQFF
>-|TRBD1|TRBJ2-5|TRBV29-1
TGCAGCGCTGGGACAGTAAGAGAGGAGCAGTACTTC
CSAGTVREEQYF
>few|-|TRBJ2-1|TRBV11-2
TGTGCCAGCAGCTCCCTCAATGAGCAGTTCTTC
CASSSLNEQFF
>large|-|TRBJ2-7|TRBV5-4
TGTGCCAGCAGCTTGGACGGGACAACCTTATACGAGCAGTACTTC
CASSLDGTTLYEQYF
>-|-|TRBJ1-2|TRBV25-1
TGTGCCAGCAGTGAATATGCGCTCGGGGTTTTGAACTATGGCTACACCTTC
CASSEYALGVLNYGYTF
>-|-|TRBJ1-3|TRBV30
TGTGCCTGGAGTCTCAACTCTGGAAACACCATATATTTT
CAWSLNSGNTIYF
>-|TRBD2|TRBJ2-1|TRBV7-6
TGTGCCAGCAGCTTAAGCCTAGCGGAGAGCTCCTACAATGAGCAGTTCTTC
CASSLSLAESSYNEQFF
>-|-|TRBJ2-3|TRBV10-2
TGCGCCAGCAGTGAGGGCAAAAAGGGGGGCACAGATACGCAGTATTTT
CASSEGKKGGTDTQYF
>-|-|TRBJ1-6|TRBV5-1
TGCGCCAGATTAATGGGGGGCGGCGAGTGTAATGAAGATAATTCACCCCTCCACTTT
CARLMGGGECNEDNSPLHF
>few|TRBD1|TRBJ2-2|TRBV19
TGTGCCACCTCCATCGCTTTCCGGGACAGAAACACCGGGGAGCTGTTTTTT
CATSIAFRDRNTGELFF
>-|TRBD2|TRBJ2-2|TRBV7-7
TGTGCCAGCAGCCCCGGACTAGCGGGTGCCACGGGCGGGGAGCTGTTTTTT
CASSPGLAGATGGELFF
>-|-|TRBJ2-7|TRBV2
TGTGCCAGCAGTGGATCTGTATTCCACGAGCAGTACTTC
CASSGSVFHEQYF
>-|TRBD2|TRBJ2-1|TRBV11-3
TGTGCCAGCAGCCGAGGGGCGGGAGGGCCATCCACTGAGCAGTTCTTC
CASSRGAGGPSTEQFF
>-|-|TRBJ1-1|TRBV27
TGTGCCAGCAGCGGGCAACCGCGGGCTGAAGCTTTCTTT
CASSGQPRAEAFF
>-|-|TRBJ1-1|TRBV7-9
TGTGCCAGCAGCCTACAGGGAAAAGATAAGAGGAACACTGAAGCTTTCTTT
CASSLQGKDKRNTEAFF
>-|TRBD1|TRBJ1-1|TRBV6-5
TGTGCCAGCAGTCAGACAGGGGGCTCTGAAGCTTTCTTT
CASSQTGGSEAFF